These 17 T cell receptor beta chains share one sample of origin, sequenced in a study of regulatory T cells in long-lasting Graves disease. TCR beta libraries were built with iRepertoire HTBI primers and Arm-PCR of CDR3 regions. Using its own MiXCR run on the multiplex PCR reads, TCRdb lists one record per CDR3 protein. The sample includes more than 650,000 distinct CDR3 sequences, around 32% of them seen just once. The time point was: persistent/refractory GD, antithyroid drugs over 5 years with positive TRAb. Isolated PBMC RNA provided the starting material for the TCR library. Sequences were derived from peripheral blood mononuclear cells (PBMCs), sampled when the disease was refractory, from a patient treated with antithyroid drugs. Receptors originate from a female donor with Graves disease.

This clonotype was seen ten or more times. The gene calls are TRBV28 and TRBJ1-4; weak D call: TRBD1 (6 bases). The CDR3 sequence is 18 residues long. Germline CDR1 MDHEN, CDR2 SYDVKM. Trimming pared 3 bases from V and 0 bases from J, leaving 17 bases between. The chain's CDR3 is CASSLEGGLSATNEKLFF. CDR3 bases: TGTGCCAGCAGTTTGGAAGGGGGACTTTCTGCAACTAATGAAAAACTGTTTTTT.

V and J are TRBV2 and TRBJ1-1; no clear D gene. Germline-derived CDR1 and CDR2 are SNHLY and FYNNEI. This CDR3 region has 14 residues. Trimming removed 3 bases at V and 3 bases at J, with 11 bases between. CDR3: CASSDGLQDTEAFF. CDR3 DNA sequence: TGTGCCAGCAGTGATGGACTCCAGGACACTGAAGCTTTCTTT.

The V gene is TRBV12-3 or TRBV12-4, the J gene TRBJ1-3; 7 nucleotides match TRBD1. The CDR3 length is 17 residues. V dropped 0 bases and J dropped 0; count of bases not matched to a gene: 5. CDR3: CASSLAQGVYSGNTIYF. Here the CDR3 DNA reads TGTGCCAGCAGTTTAGCCCAGGGGGTGTACTCTGGAAACACCATATATTTT.

There are many counts of this clonotype. The V call is TRBV7-8, the J call TRBJ1-2, with TRBD1 identical over 7 bases. V lost 5 bases to trimming and J lost 6 bases; unmatched junction nucleotides: 9. CDR1 and CDR2 (germline): SGHVS, FQNEAQ. CDR3 length equals 14 residues. Here the CDR3 DNA reads TGTGCCAGCAGCCGATCGACAGGGAACGATGGCTACACCTTC. The encoded protein is CASSRSTGNDGYTF.

The chain uses TRBV19 and TRBJ1-2, with a tentative D call TRBD1 (5 bases). Germline V gene sequence: CDR1 LNHDA, CDR2 SQIVND (reference sequence). The CDR3 is 12 residues long. The CDR3 DNA reads as TGTGGGAGCCGGGACGTTAACTATGGCTACACCTTC. Translated: CGSRDVNYGYTF.

This clonotype was recorded many times. This rearrangement joins TRBV30 to TRBJ2-7, with D perhaps matching TRBD1 (5 bases). CDR1 is GTSNPN, CDR2 SVGIG, per germline (reference sequence). CDR3 length: 11 residues. V lost 3 bases to trimming and J lost 3 bases, with 6 bases between them. In nucleotides, the CDR3 is TGTGCCTGGAGGGACATCTACGAGCAGTACTTC. This encodes CAWRDIYEQYF.

The V gene is TRBV19, the J gene TRBJ1-1; D unresolved. Germline CDR1 reads LNHDA; CDR2 reads SQIVND (reference sequence). The CDR3 is 13 residues long. The V and J ends lost 2 bases and 1 base respectively, with 5 bases between them. The CDR3 loop reads CASSISSNTEAFF. The CDR3 DNA follows: TGTGCCAGTAGTATAAGCTCGAACACTGAAGCTTTCTTT.

This clonotype was seen a few times. CDR3 DNA sequence: TGTGCCTGGAGTGTGCGAGGGGGCAACCAAGAGACCCAGTACTTC. Protein: CAWSVRGGNQETQYF. The chain joins TRBV30 to TRBJ2-5; 7 bases match TRBD1. The CDR3 length is 15 residues. Germline CDR1 is GTSNPN and CDR2 is SVGIG (reference sequence). Trimming at V came to 0 bases and at J to 0 bases, leaving 4 bases not matched to a gene.

The table lists this clonotype with many counts. The chain couples TRBV2 to TRBJ1-1; 8 bases map to TRBD1. Looked up from germline, CDR1 is SNHLY and CDR2 is FYNNEI. This CDR3 contains 19 residues. With 1 base clipped from V and 0 bases from J, the junction kept 13 bases outside the gene matches. CDR3 residues: CASSEENPRDRFVNTEAFF. Written as DNA, the CDR3 is TGTGCCAGCAGTGAAGAAAACCCCCGGGACAGGTTCGTGAACACTGAAGCTTTCTTT.

This clonotype occurred a few times. The J gene is TRBJ2-7, the V gene TRBV28; 8 positions agree with TRBD2. The CDR3 is 14 amino acids. CDR1 MDHEN and CDR2 SYDVKM come from the germline V gene. Trimming removed 8 bases from V and 6 bases from J; junction bases left unmatched: 12. CDR3 sequence (DNA): TGTGCCAGCCCCTTCCTCGGGGGGGGGATCGAGCAGTACTTC. It translates to CASPFLGGGIEQYF.

Concerning this clonotype itself: A much larger clone lies one base from this, so it may be a read error. Without the conserved terminal phenylalanine or tryptophan, this CDR3 likely stems from a read error. This chain uses TRBV7-9 with TRBJ2-7, with 11 bases matching TRBD2. Germline assignment: CDR1 SEHNR and CDR2 FQNEAQ (reference sequence). With 1 base clipped from V and 3 bases from J, the junction kept 8 bases outside the gene matches. The CDR3 covers 17 residues. CDR3 nucleotide sequence: TGTGCCAGCAGCTTAGAGTCCAGGGGACTAGCGGACTACGAGCAGTACCTC. This encodes CASSLESRGLADYEQYL.

The V call is TRBV7-9, the J call TRBJ2-2; D not certain. Between the trimmed V and J ends, which lost 0 bases and 0 bases, there was a span of 14 bases. This CDR3 has 18 amino acids. Germline CDR1 reads SEHNR; CDR2 reads FQNEAQ (reference sequence). The CDR3 sequence: CASSLAYRPSPNTGELFF. In nucleotides, the CDR3 is TGTGCCAGCAGCTTAGCGTATCGGCCCTCTCCGAACACCGGGGAGCTGTTTTTT.

The DNA for the CDR3 is TGTGCCAGCAGAGTGTCCGGGTTGAGCAATCAGCCCCAGCATTTT. Amino acids: CASRVSGLSNQPQHF. The rearrangement links TRBV6-1 to TRBJ1-5; no reliable D call. The germline V gene encodes CDR1 MNHNS and CDR2 SASEGT. The CDR3 spans 15 residues. V was shortened by 6 bases and J by 1 base, with 13 bases between the two germline ends.

In its sample, this clonotype was seen a few times. The rearrangement links TRBV6-2 or TRBV6-3 to TRBJ1-6; a possible D gene is TRBD1 (6 bases). Germline V lookup: CDR1 MNHEY, CDR2 SVGEGT. Between the trimmed V and J ends, which lost 4 bases and 5 bases, there was a span of 9 bases. This CDR3 spans 14 amino acids. The CDR3: CASSFRDNNSPLHF. In nucleotides, the CDR3 is TGTGCCAGCAGTTTCCGGGACAATAATTCACCCCTCCACTTT.

The chain combines TRBV4-2 with TRBJ1-3; D gene unclear. Trimming left V 0 bases short and J 4 bases short, with 10 bases between. The germline V gene encodes CDR1 LGHNA and CDR2 YNFKEQ. The CDR3 has 15 residues. CDR3 in DNA: TGTGCCAGCAGCCAAGATGGTACAGTCGGAAACACCATATATTTT. Residues: CASSQDGTVGNTIYF.

The CDR3 bases are TGTGCCAGCAGTTTACCGGGACAGGAGAATTCACCCCTCCACTTT. Translation gives CASSLPGQENSPLHF. This chain uses TRBV28 with TRBJ1-6; 8 nucleotides align to TRBD1. The germline V gene encodes CDR1 MDHEN and CDR2 SYDVKM. CDR3 length: 15 residues. V trimming: 2 bases; J trimming: 7 bases; junction bases outside the gene matches: 4.

The sample holds many counts of this clonotype. V usage is TRBV12-3 or TRBV12-4 and J usage is TRBJ1-6, with no clear D. The CDR3 contains 14 residues. Trimming took off 6 bases at V and 11 bases at J, with 17 bases between the two ends. The CDR3 region has the DNA TGTGCCAGCAGGTCGCAGGCCCTAATCACACCCCTCCACTTT. Translated, it gives CASRSQALITPLHF.